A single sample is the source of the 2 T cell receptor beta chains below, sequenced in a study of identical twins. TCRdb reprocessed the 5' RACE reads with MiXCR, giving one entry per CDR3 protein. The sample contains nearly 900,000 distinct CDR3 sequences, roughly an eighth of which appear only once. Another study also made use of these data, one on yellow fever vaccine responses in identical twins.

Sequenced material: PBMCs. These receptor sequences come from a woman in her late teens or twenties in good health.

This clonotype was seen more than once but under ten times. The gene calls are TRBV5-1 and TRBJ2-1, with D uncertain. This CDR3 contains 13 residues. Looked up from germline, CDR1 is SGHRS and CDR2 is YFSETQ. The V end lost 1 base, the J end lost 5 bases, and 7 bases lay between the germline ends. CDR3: CASSLNHDNEQFF. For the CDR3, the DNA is TGCGCCAGCAGCTTGAACCACGACAATGAGCAGTTCTTC.

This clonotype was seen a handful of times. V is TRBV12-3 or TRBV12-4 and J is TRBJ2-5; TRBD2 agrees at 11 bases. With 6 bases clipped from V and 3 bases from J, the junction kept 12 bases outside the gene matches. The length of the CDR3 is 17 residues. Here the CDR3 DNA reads TGTGCCAGCAGGCTTGGGACTAGCGGACTCAGAAAAGAGACCCAGTACTTC. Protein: CASRLGTSGLRKETQYF.